A single sample gave rise to the 13 T cell receptor beta chains below, sequenced in a study of tumor-infiltrating lymphocytes in localized non-small cell lung cancer (dated by TCRdb to about 2021). The library was generated by the immunoSEQ multiplex PCR assay. The immuneACCESS repertoire file appears here via TCRdb, limited to in-frame rearrangements. These files lack a portion of the clones; in checked studies, under half of the deficit traces to unresolved V genes, and the cause of the others is not known. The table for this sample lists about 16,000 clones; 70% to 75% of them were counted only once. The ten largest clones take up 4.3% of the sample. Source material: lung tumor tissue. All receptors come from a human donor with non-small cell lung cancer.

This clone showed up just a few times. The chain joins TRBV10-3 to TRBJ1-2; no reliable D call. V was pared by 3 bases and J by 0 bases, with 11 bases between. Germline V CDR1 and CDR2: ENHRY, SYGVKD. CDR3 length: 15 residues. CDR3 loop: CAISEGNQANYGYTF. For the CDR3, the DNA is TGTGCCATCAGTGAAGGGAACCAAGCTAACTATGGCTACACCTTC.

The CDR3 DNA is TGTGCCAGCAGCCCGCGGGGTAGCAGTATACTTCAAGAGACCCAGTACTTC. Translation gives CASSPRGSSILQETQYF. The chain combines TRBV7-9 with TRBJ2-5, with a possible D match to TRBD2 (6 bases). Trimming removed 5 bases at V and 2 bases at J, with 21 bases between. The germline V gene has CDR1 SEHNR and CDR2 FQNEAQ (reference sequence). The CDR3 runs 17 residues. The variable domain in full, with the rest retrieved from reference TRBV7-9 and TRBJ2-5, is DTGVSQNPRHKITKRGQNVTFRCDPISEHNRLYWYRQTLGQGPEFLTYFQNEAQLEKSRLLSDRFSAERPKGSFSTLEIQRTEQGDSAMYLCASSPRGSSILQETQYFGPGTRLLVL.

J is TRBJ1-1 and V is TRBV5-1; D may be TRBD1 (5 bases). The CDR3 runs 14 residues. V shed 3 bases and J shed 8 bases, with 17 bases lying between them. Looked up from germline, CDR1 is SGHRS and CDR2 is YFSETQ. The CDR3 DNA follows: TGCGCCAGCAGCTCTGAATACCATGGGACCGAAGCTTTCTTT. Protein: CASSSEYHGTEAFF. Full variable domain (remainder filled in from reference TRBV5-1 and TRBJ1-1): KAGVTQTPRYLIKTRGQQVTLSCSPISGHRSVSWYQQTPGQGLQFLFEYFSETQRNKGNFPGRFSGRQFSNSRSEMNVSTLELGDSALYLCASSSEYHGTEAFFGQGTRLTVV.

This chain uses TRBV10-3 with TRBJ2-5; 13 nucleotides line up with TRBD2. CDR1 is ENHRY, CDR2 SYGVKD, per germline. V lost 3 bases, J lost 4 bases, and 5 bases stayed unmatched. The CDR3 loop spans 16 amino acids. The CDR3 spells CAISERLAGGLETQYF. CDR3 DNA: TGTGCCATCAGTGAACGACTAGCGGGAGGTTTAGAGACCCAGTACTTC.

With respect to this clone: Other DNA sequences within the sample encode an identical CDR3. V and J are TRBV9 and TRBJ1-3; TRBD1 agrees at 9 bases. The CDR3 consists of 14 residues. The V and J ends lost 5 bases and 4 bases, in that order; junction bases with no gene match: 4. Germline values: CDR1 SGDLS, CDR2 YYNGEE. The CDR3 region has the DNA TGTGCCAGCAGTGCCGGGACAGGGGGAAACACCATATATTTT. The encoded protein is CASSAGTGGNTIYF.

The CDR3 loop is CASSSGLAGGQETQYF. Here the CDR3 DNA reads TGTGCCAGCAGCTCGGGACTAGCGGGGGGGCAAGAGACCCAGTACTTC. The chain couples TRBV11-3 to TRBJ2-5, with 16 bases identical to TRBD2. Germline CDR1 is SGHNT and CDR2 is YENEEA. The V gene end was trimmed by 4 bases and the J gene end by 2 bases; junction bases not matched to a gene: 1. This CDR3 has 16 amino acids.

The rearrangement uses TRBV18 and TRBJ2-7, with 10 bases that match TRBD1. The CDR3 spans 14 residues. J lost 5 bases, V lost 4 bases, and 5 bases had no gene match. CDR1 and CDR2 from the germline V gene are KGHSH and LQKENI. The CDR3 reads CASSLGQGVNEQYF. CDR3 nucleotide sequence: TGTGCCAGCTCACTTGGACAGGGGGTCAACGAGCAGTACTTC.

CDR3 nucleotides: TGTGCCAGCTCCACGGACCAGTTCTACGAGCAGTACTTC. It yields the protein CASSTDQFYEQYF. The V call is TRBV14, the J call TRBJ2-5; D unresolved. The DNA end favors TRBJ2-7, so the J call may be wrong. Germline loops: CDR1 SGHDN, CDR2 FVKESK. The CDR3 runs to 13 residues.

This rearrangement joins TRBV5-6 to TRBJ2-1; D is unresolved. Trimming left V 0 bases short and J 6 bases short, with 10 bases between. The CDR3 length is 14 residues. In germline, CDR1 is SGHDT, CDR2 YYEEEE. CDR3 sequence reads: CASSLGADPNEQFF. For the CDR3, the DNA is TGTGCCAGCAGCTTGGGGGCAGACCCCAATGAGCAGTTCTTC. Full variable domain (outside the CDR3, taken from reference TRBV5-6 and TRBJ2-1): DAGVTQSPTHLIKTRGQQVTLRCSPKSGHDTVSWYQQALGQGPQFIFQYYEEEERQRGNFPDRFSGHQFPNYSSELNVNALLLGDSALYLCASSLGADPNEQFFGPGTRLTVL.

The J gene is TRBJ1-2, the V gene TRBV6-1, with 11 bases identical to TRBD1. The junction had 4 bases not matched to a gene; V was cut back by 6 bases and J by 4 bases. Germline V gene sequence: CDR1 MNHNS, CDR2 SASEGT. The CDR3 contains 14 residues. CDR3 loop: CASRLDRGLYGYTF. Here the CDR3 DNA reads TGTGCCAGCAGATTGGACAGGGGGCTCTATGGCTACACCTTC.

The chain is built from TRBV11-2 and TRBJ2-7; 7 bases line up with TRBD1. Germline V gene data show CDR1 as SGHAT and CDR2 as FQNNGV. With 6 bases clipped from V and 7 bases from J, the junction kept 6 bases outside the gene matches. CDR3 length: 12 amino acids. CDR3 coding DNA: TGTGCCAGCAGAGGCCGGGGACAGGAGCAGTACTTC. Translated: CASRGRGQEQYF.

V is TRBV9 and J is TRBJ2-3, with D uncertain. Between the trimmed V and J ends, which lost 4 bases and 6 bases, there was a span of 18 bases. The germline V gene encodes CDR1 SGDLS and CDR2 YYNGEE. The CDR3 sequence is 15 residues long. This chain's CDR3 is CASSLGISRRDTQYF. CDR3 nucleotide sequence: TGTGCCAGCAGCCTGGGAATAAGTCGTCGGGATACGCAGTATTTT.

The V gene is TRBV18, the J gene TRBJ2-2; TRBD1 is a possible D gene (6 bases). The V end was cut by 5 bases, the J end by 5 bases, with 24 bases between. CDR1 is KGHSH and CDR2 is LQKENI in the germline V gene. CDR3 length: 18 residues. Here the CDR3 reads CASSSTPRGLKRTGELFF. The CDR3, as DNA: TGTGCCAGCTCATCGACCCCCAGGGGCCTCAAGAGGACCGGGGAGCTGTTTTTT.